Given below is one TCR beta chain in context. The antigen is unknown. Method: immunoSEQ multiplex PCR; TCRdb's copy keeps in-frame clones and lacks some. The sample has about 42,000 clones, 70% to 90% seen once. The sample belongs to a study of T cell responses to AZD1222 COVID-19 vaccine. Findings of the study overall: Possibly, clonal diversity was underestimated; donors were largely white British and included more females.

V was shortened by 4 bases and J by 11 bases, with 17 bases between the two germline ends. The V gene's germline CDR1 is LGHDT and CDR2 YNNKEL (reference sequence). This CDR3 is 13 amino acids long. The TCR originated in an adult who received the AZD1222 COVID-19 vaccine. This chain joins TRBV3-1 (or the pseudogene TRBV3-2) and TRBJ1-1; D remains ambiguous. The sample consisted of peripheral blood, taken 28 days after the second AZD1222 dose. The CDR3 spells CASSREGLYWAFF. DNA of the CDR3: TGTGCCAGCAGCCGAGAGGGCCTATATTGGGCTTTCTTT.